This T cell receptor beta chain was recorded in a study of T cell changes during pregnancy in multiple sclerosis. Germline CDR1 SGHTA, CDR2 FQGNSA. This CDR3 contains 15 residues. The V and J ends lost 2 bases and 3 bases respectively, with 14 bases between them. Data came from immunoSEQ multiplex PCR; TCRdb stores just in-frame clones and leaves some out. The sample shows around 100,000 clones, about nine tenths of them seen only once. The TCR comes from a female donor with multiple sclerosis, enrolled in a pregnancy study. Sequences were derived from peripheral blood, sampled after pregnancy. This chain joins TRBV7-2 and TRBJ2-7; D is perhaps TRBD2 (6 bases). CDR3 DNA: TGTGCCAGCAGCTTAATTTTGACTAGGAACTACGAGCAGTACTTC. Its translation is CASSLILTRNYEQYF.